This is a list of T cell receptor beta chains from one sample in a study of cytomegalovirus exposure and HLA in healthy donors. The data were produced by immunoSEQ multiplex PCR, yet TCRdb's version contains in-frame clones alone and is incomplete. Among about 130,000 clones listed, more than 70% were seen once. Sequencing was done on a sample of PBMCs. The receptor source for this set is a man aged 25 to 40 in good health and CMV-seronegative. The CDR3 runs from the conserved cysteine through the conserved F or W. D genes are given only for firm matches. Clone sizes are given selectively: once, few, many, or a class where the clone is expanded.

TRBJ1-1 | - | TRBV29-1 | - | 12 | CSGWGGNTEAFF | TGCAGCGGCTGGGGGGGGAACACTGAAGCTTTCTTT
TRBJ2-7 | - | TRBV10-2 | - | 14 | CASSADIFSYEQYF | TGCGCCAGCAGTGCAGACATATTCTCCTACGAGCAGTACTTC
TRBJ2-5 | - | TRBV5-4 | TRBD2 | 16 | CASSLVVASGQETQYF | TGTGCCAGCAGCTTGGTAGTGGCTAGCGGGCAAGAGACCCAGTACTTC
TRBJ1-3 | - | TRBV11-2 | - | 17 | CASSSPAGTSGGNTIYF | TGTGCCAGCAGCTCGCCTGCTGGGACTTCTGGGGGAAACACCATATATTTT
TRBJ2-2 | - | TRBV7-3 | TRBD1 | 16 | CASSLRGQGNTGELFF | TGTGCCAGCAGCCTCAGAGGACAGGGGAACACCGGGGAGCTGTTTTTT
TRBJ2-1 | - | TRBV7-5 | - | 14 | CARRPTGFYNEQFF | TGTGCCAGAAGACCGACAGGGTTCTACAATGAGCAGTTCTTC
TRBJ1-4 | few | TRBV9 | - | 14 | CASSGATVTEKLFF | TGTGCCAGCAGCGGGGCTACTGTGACGGAAAAACTGTTTTTT
TRBJ1-1 | - | TRBV18 | TRBD1 | 14 | CASSPGQGHTEAFF | TGTGCCAGCTCACCGGGACAGGGGCACACTGAAGCTTTCTTT
TRBJ2-2 | - | TRBV11-2 | TRBD1 | 15 | CASTTTGVRTGELFF | TGTGCCAGCACCACTACAGGGGTGAGGACCGGGGAGCTGTTTTTT
TRBJ2-2 | - | TRBV5-1 | TRBD2 | 16 | CASRSSGGANTGELFF | TGCGCCAGCAGATCTAGCGGGGGGGCGAACACCGGGGAGCTGTTTTTT
TRBJ2-1 | - | TRBV5-1 | TRBD2 | 16 | CASSLLLAGGSNEQFF | TGCGCCAGCAGCTTGCTTCTAGCGGGGGGGTCCAATGAGCAGTTCTTC
TRBJ2-7 | - | TRBV7-9 | - | 17 | CSSSSLEGWGRQTEQYF | TGTTCCAGCAGCTCTCTAGAGGGGTGGGGGCGACAAACCGAGCAGTACTTC
TRBJ2-3 | once | TRBV6-1 | - | 14 | CASSDFEGTNTQYF | TGTGCCAGCAGTGATTTTGAGGGTACGAATACGCAGTATTTT
TRBJ2-7 | - | TRBV10-3 | TRBD1 | 14 | CAIRDRDRYYEQYF | TGTGCCATCAGGGACCGGGACAGATACTACGAGCAGTACTTC
TRBJ1-2 | - | TRBV4-1 | - | 17 | CASSRGGREGSRHGYTF | TGCGCCAGCAGCCGAGGGGGTAGGGAGGGAAGCAGGCATGGCTACACCTTC
TRBJ1-2 | - | TRBV28 | TRBD1 | 16 | CASGLSRDRGDCGYTF | TGTGCCAGCGGGCTCAGCCGGGACAGGGGGGATTGTGGCTACACCTTC
TRBJ2-3 | once | TRBV5-1 | TRBD2 | 17 | CASSFRTSGGSTDTQYF | TGCGCCAGCAGCTTCCGGACTAGCGGGGGAAGCACAGATACGCAGTATTTT
TRBJ2-5 | - | TRBV30 | TRBD2 | 14 | CAWSVSGGEETQYF | TGTGCCTGGAGTGTGAGCGGGGGGGAAGAGACCCAGTACTTC
TRBJ1-1 | - | TRBV5-4 | TRBD1 | 14 | CASSLQGAISEAFF | TGTGCCAGCAGCTTGCAGGGGGCGATTTCTGAAGCTTTCTTT
TRBJ2-1 | once | TRBV28 | - | 17 | CASSQVVRGGQYNEQFF | TGTGCCAGCAGTCAAGTCGTAAGGGGGGGCCAGTACAATGAGCAGTTCTTC
TRBJ2-5 | - | TRBV5-1 | - | 17 | CASSLGRPGIEGETQYF | TGCGCCAGCAGCTTGGGTAGACCGGGAATCGAGGGTGAGACCCAGTACTTC
TRBJ2-7 | - | TRBV13 | TRBD1 | 15 | CASSLAGTAEYEQYF | TGTGCCAGCAGCTTGGCCGGGACAGCGGAATACGAGCAGTACTTC
TRBJ2-5 | - | TRBV5-1 | TRBD2 | 16 | CASSLTSGGGSETQYF | TGCGCCAGCAGCTTGACTAGCGGGGGGGGAAGCGAGACCCAGTACTTC
TRBJ2-7 | - | TRBV6-1 | TRBD1 | 16 | CASSELLTGALYEQYF | TGTGCCAGCAGTGAATTGTTGACAGGGGCCCTCTACGAGCAGTACTTC
TRBJ1-4 | - | TRBV5-4 | TRBD1 | 15 | CASSLGTGGNEKLFF | TGTGCCAGCAGCTTGGGGACAGGGGGAAATGAAAAACTGTTTTTT
TRBJ2-7 | - | TRBV6-6 | - | 15 | CASSYVGRFPYEQYF | TGTGCCAGCAGTTATGTGGGGAGGTTCCCCTACGAGCAGTACTTC
TRBJ2-7 | few | TRBV21-1 | - | 13 | CASSKRGPYEQYF | TGTGCCAGCAGCAAACGTGGCCCCTACGAGCAGTACTTC
TRBJ1-1 | - | TRBV7-6 | - | 12 | CASRGGSTEAFF | TGTGCCAGCAGGGGGGGGAGCACTGAAGCTTTCTTT
TRBJ2-1 | - | TRBV5-1 | TRBD2 | 16 | CASSSTSGGFVDEQFF | TGCGCCAGCAGCTCGACTAGCGGGGGGTTTGTCGATGAGCAGTTCTTC
TRBJ2-7 | few | TRBV5-4 | - | 13 | CASSWGQAYEQYF | TGTGCCAGCAGCTGGGGCCAAGCCTACGAGCAGTACTTC
TRBJ2-1 | few | TRBV5-1 | TRBD1 | 14 | CASSIGQGIGEQFF | TGCGCCAGCAGCATCGGACAGGGGATCGGTGAGCAGTTCTTC
TRBJ2-7 | - | TRBV11-3 | - | 13 | CASSPSDSYEQYF | TGTGCCAGCAGCCCGTCGGACAGCTACGAGCAGTACTTC
TRBJ2-2 | - | TRBV19 | TRBD2 | 19 | CASSAKRTSGATLRGELFF | TGTGCCAGTAGTGCGAAGAGGACTAGCGGGGCCACATTGAGGGGGGAGCTGTTTTTT
TRBJ1-2 | - | TRBV27 | TRBD1 | 15 | CASSPWTGGKYGYTF | TGTGCCAGCAGTCCCTGGACAGGGGGGAAATATGGCTACACCTTC
TRBJ2-3 | few | TRBV5-1 | - | 12 | CASSFNVDTQYF | TGCGCCAGCAGCTTCAATGTAGATACGCAGTATTTT
TRBJ2-1 | once | TRBV29-1 | TRBD1 | 15 | CSVDPDRGGVAEQFF | TGCAGCGTTGACCCAGACAGGGGGGGAGTGGCTGAGCAGTTCTTC
TRBJ2-4 | once | TRBV6-1 | - | 15 | CASSEQQIAKNIQYF | TGTGCCAGCAGTGAACAACAGATAGCCAAAAACATTCAGTACTTC
TRBJ2-2 | few | TRBV9 | - | 14 | CASQGGFNTGELFF | TGTGCCTCACAAGGGGGTTTTAACACCGGGGAGCTGTTTTTT
TRBJ2-3 | - | TRBV7-2 | - | 17 | CASSLSGSAVSTDTQYF | TGTGCCAGCAGCTTATCTGGGTCGGCGGTGAGCACAGATACGCAGTATTTT
TRBJ1-2 | - | TRBV28 | TRBD1 | 16 | CASSLNPTGGTYGYTF | TGTGCCAGCAGTTTAAACCCGACAGGGGGAACCTATGGCTACACCTTC
TRBJ2-7 | - | TRBV4-3 | TRBD1 | 16 | CASSQTLGTGEEEQYF | TGCGCCAGCAGCCAAACACTGGGGACAGGGGAAGAGGAGCAGTACTTC